The rows below give T cell receptor beta chains drawn from one sample of a study of CD8 T cells in ankylosing spondylitis. TCRdb re-analysed the 5' RACE reads in MiXCR, keeping a single row per CDR3 protein. The table includes 100,000 to 150,000 distinct CDR3 sequences, about 15% detected once. Sequencing used blood, either unsorted or a sorted T cell fraction (not recorded which). The origin of the receptors is a male donor with ankylosing spondylitis. CDR3s include the opening cysteine and the closing phenylalanine or tryptophan. The D gene is left open where the match is weak. Expanded clones are given a class, and other clones once, few, many or no size at all.

v_gene	j_gene	abundance	d_gene	CDR3aa	CDR3nt
TRBV4-1	TRBJ2-5	-	TRBD2	CASSQVRLAGVGETQYF	TGCGCCAGCAGCCAAGTTCGGCTAGCGGGAGTAGGAGAGACCCAGTACTTC
TRBV5-6	TRBJ2-1	few	-	CASSFSDSLRRQSNEQFF	TGTGCCAGCAGCTTTAGTGACTCCCTGCGACGACAAAGCAATGAGCAGTTCTTC
TRBV15	TRBJ1-1	many	-	CATSRVMIQGAEAFF	TGTGCCACCAGCAGAGTCATGATACAGGGCGCTGAAGCTTTCTTT
TRBV15	TRBJ2-1	few	-	CATGLDLGHNEQFF	TGTGCCACCGGATTGGACTTAGGGCACAATGAGCAGTTCTTC
TRBV10-2	TRBJ2-7	few	TRBD2	CASSEDLAGAYEQYF	TGCGCCAGCAGTGAGGATCTAGCGGGAGCCTACGAGCAGTACTTC
TRBV20-1	TRBJ2-5	few	-	CSAQRGPDQETQYF	TGCAGTGCTCAGAGAGGGCCGGATCAAGAGACCCAGTACTTC
TRBV9	TRBJ2-1	few	TRBD2	CASSVDGRAGNEQFF	TGTGCCAGCAGCGTAGACGGGAGGGCCGGTAATGAGCAGTTCTTC
TRBV6-2/TRBV6-3	TRBJ2-5	-	-	CASSTSLPAGETQYF	TGTGCCAGCAGTACCAGCCTGCCGGCGGGGGAGACCCAGTACTTC
TRBV27	TRBJ2-1	-	TRBD2	CASARGSSYNEQFF	TGTGCCAGCGCGCGCGGGAGTTCCTACAATGAGCAGTTCTTC
TRBV10-3	TRBJ1-1	-	-	CAISEGPRGVPEAFF	TGTGCCATCAGTGAGGGACCGCGAGGCGTCCCTGAAGCTTTCTTT
TRBV11-2	TRBJ2-7	few	-	CASSSPMESSYEQYF	TGTGCCAGCAGCTCTCCCATGGAGAGCTCCTACGAGCAGTACTTC
TRBV27	TRBJ1-1	few	TRBD1	CASSSGTAPRDEAFF	TGTGCCAGCAGTTCAGGGACAGCCCCACGGGATGAAGCTTTCTTT
TRBV9	TRBJ2-5	-	TRBD1	CASSASGRGRETQYF	TGTGCCAGCAGCGCCTCGGGCAGGGGGAGAGAGACCCAGTACTTC
TRBV20-1	TRBJ2-1	few	-	CSARDPTIAHEQFF	TGCAGTGCTAGAGATCCCACAATTGCCCATGAGCAGTTCTTC
TRBV7-8	TRBJ2-7	many	-	CASSPLSGVNEQYF	TGTGCCAGCAGCCCCCTATCGGGAGTGAACGAGCAGTACTTC
TRBV4-3	TRBJ2-2	few	-	CASSQVRLGNANTGELFF	TGCGCCAGCAGCCAAGTTAGGCTAGGTAACGCGAACACCGGGGAGCTGTTTTTT
TRBV6-1	TRBJ2-5	few	TRBD2	CASSEAGLAWETQYF	TGTGCCAGCAGTGAAGCGGGACTAGCGTGGGAGACCCAGTACTTC
TRBV6-1	TRBJ2-1	-	-	CASGFFPEQFF	TGTGCCAGCGGATTTTTTCCTGAGCAGTTCTTC
TRBV9	TRBJ1-2	few	-	CASSASARDGYTF	TGTGCCAGCAGCGCCTCGGCCAGGGATGGCTACACCTTC
TRBV14	TRBJ2-7	-	-	CASSPANYEQLF	TGTGCCAGCAGCCCCGCCAACTACGAGCAGCTCTTC
TRBV6-1	TRBJ2-7	once	-	CASSEGPESSYEQYF	TGTGCCAGCAGTGAAGGGCCGGAGAGCTCCTACGAGCAGTACTTC
TRBV4-3	TRBJ2-2	few	-	CASSQDGGGSSNTGELFF	TGCGCCAGCAGCCAAGATGGGGGCGGGAGTTCGAACACCGGGGAGCTGTTTTTT
TRBV19	TRBJ2-1	few	-	CASSIPHHSYNEQFF	TGTGCCAGTAGTATTCCGCACCATTCTTACAATGAGCAGTTCTTC
TRBV4-2	TRBJ1-4	many	TRBD1	CASSQSGRDSREKLFF	TGTGCCAGCAGCCAAAGTGGCCGGGACAGCCGCGAAAAACTGTTTTTT
TRBV12-3/TRBV12-4	TRBJ1-5	-	TRBD1	CASSNRGSTQQQHF	TGTGCCAGCAGTAACAGGGGTAGCACTCAGCAGCAGCATTTT
TRBV9	TRBJ2-3	-	-	CASSPTPIWADTQYF	TGTGCCAGCAGCCCCACCCCCATTTGGGCAGATACGCAGTATTTT
TRBV4-1	TRBJ1-5	few	-	CASSQVGETGAGNQPQHF	TGCGCCAGCAGCCAAGTCGGTGAGACAGGCGCTGGCAATCAGCCCCAGCATTTT
TRBV4-1	TRBJ1-5	few	-	CASSRPGENQPQHF	TGCGCCAGCAGCCGCCCGGGGGAAAATCAGCCCCAGCATTTT
TRBV6-5	TRBJ2-7	-	TRBD2	CASSYPPGVRGRAHEQYF	TGTGCCAGCAGTTACCCCCCCGGCGTTCGAGGGAGGGCCCACGAGCAGTACTTC
TRBV6-6	TRBJ2-7	many	TRBD2	CASTPREGYEQYF	TGTGCCAGCACCCCAAGGGAGGGCTACGAGCAGTACTTC
TRBV12-3/TRBV12-4	TRBJ2-4	-	TRBD2	CASSSAGVDKNIQYF	TGTGCCAGCAGTTCAGCGGGAGTCGACAAAAACATTCAGTACTTC
TRBV27	TRBJ1-4	-	TRBD1	CASSFDQGVWVANEKLFF	TGTGCCAGCAGTTTCGATCAGGGGGTATGGGTGGCTAATGAAAAACTGTTTTTT
TRBV7-3	TRBJ1-1	few	TRBD1	CASSSYSTGPNTEAFF	TGTGCCAGCAGCTCCTACTCGACAGGGCCGAACACTGAAGCTTTCTTT